Following are 32 T cell receptor beta chains from one sample sequenced in a study of blood T cells in healthy people across ages. PCR was performed a second time for about 7 to 11 cycles using a sample-barcoded 5' primer and a J-beta primer mix. Using its own MiXCR run on the 5' RACE reads, TCRdb lists one record per CDR3 protein. The sample lists approximately 960,000 distinct CDR3 sequences; 29% were seen once. These sequences were also reported in another study, on T cells of mothers and their children.

Sequenced: blood. These receptors were obtained from a woman aged 40-49 years in good health.

Comment on this clonotype: A read error is possible here, since a much larger clone lies one base away. The chain uses TRBV5-1 and TRBJ1-5; D gene unclear. The germline CDR1 and CDR2 sequences are SGHRS and YFSETQ. The CDR3 has 15 amino acids. The CDR3 spells CAGREDVREGQPQHF. CDR3 sequence (DNA): TGCGCCGGCAGAGAGGACGTCCGGGAGGGTCAGCCCCAGCATTTT. The full variable domain, in which reference TRBV5-1 and TRBJ1-5 provide the parts outside the CDR3, is KAGVTQTPRYLIKTRGQQVTLSCSPISGHRSVSWYQQTPGQGLQFLFEYFSETQRNKGNFPGRFSGRQFSNSRSEMNVSTLELGDSALYLCAGREDVREGQPQHFGDGTRLSIL.

This clonotype was counted at least ten times. The chain carries TRBV27 and TRBJ2-7; the D gene is possibly TRBD1 (5 bases). Looked up from germline, CDR1 is MNHEY and CDR2 is SMNVEV (reference sequence). CDR3 length: 13 amino acids. Trimming stripped 6 bases from V and 2 bases from J, with 11 bases between. The CDR3 here is CASSRTNTYEQYF. The CDR3 DNA reads TGTGCCAGCAGCAGGACAAATACCTACGAGCAGTACTTC.

This clonotype has ten or more counts. The chain carries TRBV10-3 and TRBJ2-7; D is uncertain. This CDR3 is built from 13 residues. CDR1 and CDR2 (germline): ENHRY, SYGVKD. Trimming removed 0 bases at V and 3 bases at J, with 6 bases between. CDR3 DNA sequence: TGTGCCATCAGTGAGTCAGCAAGCTACGAGCAGTACTTC. It yields the protein CAISESASYEQYF.

The V call is TRBV4-3, the J call TRBJ2-2; D possibly uses TRBD1 or TRBD2 (5 bases each). Germline V gives CDR1 LGHNA, CDR2 YSLEER. V lost 2 bases, J lost 4 bases, and 17 bases lay in between. This CDR3 has 17 residues. The CDR3 DNA reads as TGCGCCAGCAGCCAATCCTTGACGGGGCGTCGCACCGGGGAGCTGTTTTTT. It codes for CASSQSLTGRRTGELFF.

V is TRBV29-1 and J is TRBJ2-1; D is unclear. Germline lookup yields CDR1 SQVTM and CDR2 ANQGSEA. V lost 6 bases to trimming and J lost 4 bases, with 7 bases between them. The CDR3 is made up of 11 amino acids. CDR3 sequence reads: CSVYKYNEQFF. As DNA, the CDR3 is TGCAGCGTATATAAATACAATGAGCAGTTCTTC.

The chain employs TRBV7-2 and TRBJ2-3; 11 bases are a match to TRBD2. After removal of 7 bases from V and 1 base from J, the junction contained 7 bases not matched to a gene. Germline-derived CDR1 and CDR2 are SGHTA and FQGNSA. The length of the CDR3 is 16 residues. CDR3 region: CASKRLAGGRTDTQYF. CDR3 sequence (DNA): TGTGCCAGCAAGCGTCTAGCGGGGGGCCGCACAGATACGCAGTATTTT.

Comments on this clonotype: At one boundary the junction diverges from the germline segment, which might be a read error. This sequence joins TRBV6-1 and TRBJ1-5; tentative D call: TRBD1 (5 bases). From germline, CDR1 is MNHNS and CDR2 SASEGT. CDR3 length: 14 amino acids. The CDR3 DNA sequence: TGCGCCAGCAGCCGGGACCATAGCAATCAGCTCCAGCATTTT. Residues: CASSRDHSNQLQHF.

With respect to this clonotype: At one end, the junction sequence differs from germline, possibly due to a read error. The chain carries TRBV2 and TRBJ2-7; maybe TRBD1 (6 bases). From germline, CDR1 is SNHLY and CDR2 FYNNEI. The CDR3 extends over 15 amino acids. The CDR3 nucleotides are TGTGCCAGTAGTGGGGTCGACGGACAGACCTACGAGCAGTACTTC. As protein: CASSGVDGQTYEQYF. Using reference TRBV2 and TRBJ2-7 for the parts outside the CDR3, the full variable domain is EPEVTQTPSHQVTQMGQEVILRCVPISNHLYFYWYRQILGQKVEFLVSFYNNEISEKSEIFDDQFSVERPDGSNFTLKIRSTKLEDSAMYFCASSGVDGQTYEQYFGPGTRLTVT.

The CDR3: CASSHWVSGDTEAFF. The DNA of the CDR3 is TGCGCCAGCAGCCATTGGGTTTCAGGGGATACTGAAGCTTTCTTT. The chain combines TRBV4-1 with TRBJ1-1; D is perhaps TRBD1 (6 bases). The CDR3 loop spans 15 amino acids. V dropped 3 bases and J dropped 5 bases, with 16 bases sitting between them. Germline CDR1 is MGHRA and CDR2 is YSYEKL.

This clonotype was recorded a few times. A much larger clone sits a single nucleotide away, making a read error possible. The genes are TRBV4-1 and TRBJ2-1; 9 bases match TRBD1. Germline CDR1 reads MGHRA; CDR2 reads YSYEKL. The CDR3 covers 14 residues. The CDR3 is CASSQSDRGDERFF. The CDR3 nucleotides read TGCGCCAGCAGCCAATCGGACAGGGGCGATGAGCGGTTCTTC.

This clonotype has a count of ten or more. This chain uses TRBV28 with TRBJ2-6; 9 bases match TRBD1. CDR3 length: 15 amino acids. The V and J ends lost 6 bases and 5 bases, in that order; junction bases with no gene match: 5. The germline CDR1 and CDR2 sequences are MDHEN and SYDVKM. The CDR3 region has the DNA TGTGCCAGCAGGACAGGACAGGGGAGGGCCAACGTCCTGACTTTC. The encoded protein is CASRTGQGRANVLTF.

The chain recombines TRBV12-3 or TRBV12-4 with TRBJ2-7; unclear D gene. The V gene lost 5 bases and the J gene lost 0 bases, with 8 bases spanning the gap. The CDR3 loop spans 13 amino acids. The CDR3 nucleotides are TGTGCCAGCAGTGTTCAGCACTCCTACGAGCAGTACTTC. This translates into CASSVQHSYEQYF.

A few counts support this clonotype. The rearrangement uses TRBV27 and TRBJ1-2, with no clear D. Germline CDR1 is MNHEY and CDR2 is SMNVEV (reference sequence). The CDR3 covers 15 residues. With 3 bases removed from V and 7 bases from J, the gap between germline ends came to 18 bases. CDR3 sequence (DNA): TGTGCCAGCAGTTTGGATGGGGTTCCGGGAAGTGGCTACACCTTC. Its translation: CASSLDGVPGSGYTF.

This clonotype occurred many times. The chain couples TRBV7-2 to TRBJ2-5; D possibly corresponds to TRBD1 (6 bases). V lost 1 base and J 5 bases, leaving 14 bases between the germline ends. The CDR3 has 15 residues. The V gene's germline CDR1 is SGHTA and CDR2 FQGNSA. The CDR3 nucleotides read TGTGCCAGCAGCTTAGGAACAGGGAGATACGAGACCCAGTACTTC. Its translation: CASSLGTGRYETQYF.

This chain connects TRBV5-1 to TRBJ2-7, with D perhaps TRBD1 or TRBD2 (5 bases each). Germline CDR1 reads SGHRS; CDR2 reads YFSETQ. Trimming pared 0 bases from V and 7 bases from J, leaving 17 bases between. This CDR3 has 15 residues. In nucleotides, the CDR3 is TGCGCCAGCAGCTTGGATGTAGGGGAATGGGGGGAGCAGTACTTC. This translates into CASSLDVGEWGEQYF.

Here the CDR3 DNA reads TGCAGTGCCGGACAGGGACTAGCGGGAGATAATGAGCAGTTCTTC. Protein product: CSAGQGLAGDNEQFF. The V gene is TRBV20-1, the J gene TRBJ2-1, with 14 bases lining up with TRBD2. The CDR3 runs 15 residues. V shed 6 bases and J 7 bases; nucleotides not matched to a gene: 8. Germline CDR1 DFQATT, CDR2 SNEGSKA (reference sequence).

This clonotype showed up many times. The chain combines TRBV7-9 with TRBJ1-2; the D is unclear. The CDR3 runs 13 residues. Germline values: CDR1 SEHNR, CDR2 FQNEAQ (reference sequence). V lost 8 bases and J lost 5, with 15 bases in between. The CDR3 nucleotides are TGTGCCAGCGGACCGAGGCCACGTTATGGCTACACCTTC. It is translated as CASGPRPRYGYTF.

This sequence joins TRBV20-1 and TRBJ2-3, with D unresolved. Germline V gene sequence: CDR1 DFQATT, CDR2 SNEGSKA (reference sequence). The CDR3 covers 16 residues. V was trimmed by 0 bases and J by 2 bases, leaving 15 bases between them. The DNA for the CDR3 is TGCAGTGCTAGAGATGGACGAGCCTCGCTCACAGATACGCAGTATTTT. This sequence encodes CSARDGRASLTDTQYF.

This clonotype was observed at least ten times. The V gene is TRBV7-2, the J gene TRBJ2-5; D unresolved. There are 13 residues in the CDR3. Germline assignment: CDR1 SGHTA and CDR2 FQGNSA. The V end lost 0 bases, the J end lost 3 bases, and 5 bases lay between the germline ends. The CDR3 bases are TGTGCCAGCAGCTTAGCTGCAAAAGAGACCCAGTACTTC. The encoded protein is CASSLAAKETQYF.

J is TRBJ2-2 and V is TRBV6-6; 9 bases align to TRBD1. Germline CDR1 reads MNHNY; CDR2 reads SVGAGI (reference sequence). CDR3 length: 13 residues. With V trimmed by 4 bases and J by 10 bases, 4 bases remained unmatched. CDR3 loop: CASSWDRASELFF. CDR3 in DNA: TGTGCCAGCAGTTGGGACAGGGCGTCGGAGCTGTTTTTT.

There are many counts of this clonotype. The chain uses TRBV30 and TRBJ2-7, with D possibly being TRBD2 (5 bases). The CDR3 has 14 amino acids. Trimming pared 2 bases from V and 2 bases from J, leaving 13 bases between. The germline CDR1 and CDR2 sequences are GTSNPN and SVGIG (reference sequence). CDR3 coding DNA: TGTGCCTGGAGTCCCGGGGTCCGTCCCTACGAGCAGTACTTC. This gives the protein CAWSPGVRPYEQYF.

This clonotype was recorded a few times. This rearrangement joins TRBV27 to TRBJ2-7; 8 positions agree with TRBD2. With 7 bases clipped from V and 1 base from J, the junction kept 9 bases outside the gene matches. This CDR3 has 15 residues. Germline V gene data show CDR1 as MNHEY and CDR2 as SMNVEV (reference sequence). The CDR3 spells CASTLAGGASYEQYF. DNA for the CDR3: TGTGCCAGCACTCTAGCCGGGGGGGCATCCTACGAGCAGTACTTC.

The chain couples TRBV28 to TRBJ1-5; D possibly corresponds to TRBD1 (5 bases). Germline loops: CDR1 MDHEN, CDR2 SYDVKM. V lost 5 bases to trimming and J lost 4 bases, with 15 bases between them. CDR3 length: 15 amino acids. The CDR3 protein is CASSPSTGFNQPQHF. CDR3 nucleotides: TGTGCCAGCAGTCCCTCAACAGGTTTTAATCAGCCCCAGCATTTT.

On this clonotype: Given a much more abundant clone one base away, this may be a read error. This sequence joins TRBV27 and TRBJ2-7; the D gene is possibly TRBD1 (6 bases). The CDR3 totals 17 residues. CDR1 and CDR2 from the germline V gene are MNHEY and SMNVEV (reference sequence). Trimming pared 2 bases from V and 3 bases from J, leaving 20 bases between. CDR3 protein: CASSLGSPGACLYEQYF. Here the CDR3 DNA reads TGTGCCAGCAGTTTAGGGAGTCCAGGGGCCTGCCTCTACGAGCAGTACTTC.

This chain uses TRBV5-1 with TRBJ1-1; D is unclear. The CDR3 sequence is 13 residues long. Germline V gives CDR1 SGHRS, CDR2 YFSETQ. V was clipped by 2 bases and J by 1 base, with 6 bases between them. The CDR3 is CASSFAQNTEAFF. CDR3 nucleotides: TGCGCCAGCAGCTTCGCTCAGAACACTGAAGCTTTCTTT.

This clonotype was seen more than once but under ten times. The gene calls are TRBV7-9 and TRBJ2-1; the match to TRBD2 covers 11 bases. Per the germline V gene, CDR1 is SEHNR and CDR2 is FQNEAQ (reference sequence). After removal of 5 bases from V and 6 bases from J, the junction contained 3 bases not matched to a gene. The CDR3 is 14 residues long. The CDR3 sequence: CASSVGTSGNEQFF. In DNA form, the CDR3 reads TGTGCCAGCAGCGTCGGGACTAGCGGCAATGAGCAGTTCTTC. The entire variable domain, with the rest obtained from reference TRBV7-9 and TRBJ2-1, is as follows: DTGVSQNPRHKITKRGQNVTFRCDPISEHNRLYWYRQTLGQGPEFLTYFQNEAQLEKSRLLSDRFSAERPKGSFSTLEIQRTEQGDSAMYLCASSVGTSGNEQFFGPGTRLTVL.

This clonotype was counted only a few times. The rearrangement joins TRBV19 to TRBJ1-5, with 8 nucleotides matching TRBD1. The V segment lost 6 bases and the J segment 2 bases; nucleotides outside the gene matches: 9. CDR1 is LNHDA, CDR2 SQIVND, per germline (reference sequence). The CDR3 length is 16 residues. The CDR3 DNA reads as TGTGCCAGTAGACTTGGACAGGGTGTCGGCAATCAGCCCCAGCATTTT. This sequence encodes CASRLGQGVGNQPQHF.

This clonotype was seen more than once but under ten times. The V call is TRBV2, the J call TRBJ2-7, with D uncertain. This CDR3 has 13 residues. Per the germline V gene, CDR1 is SNHLY and CDR2 is FYNNEI. Between the trimmed V and J ends, which lost 7 bases and 0 bases, there was a span of 10 bases. The DNA of the CDR3 is TGTGCCAGCAACCTTCAGAACTCCTACGAGCAGTACTTC. Translating gives CASNLQNSYEQYF.

About this clonotype: A much more abundant neighbour one base away suggests this may be a read error. The rearrangement links TRBV27 to TRBJ2-5; D unresolved. V shed 7 bases and J shed 1 base, with 13 bases lying between them. The germline V gene has CDR1 MNHEY and CDR2 SMNVEV (reference sequence). The CDR3 sequence is 14 residues long. The CDR3 DNA reads TGTGCCAGCAAGGAGACCCTGGTCCAAGAGACCCAGTACTTC. Translating gives CASKETLVQETQYF.

This clonotype has a count of ten or more. CDR3 nucleotide sequence: TGTGCCAGCAGTGACAGGTGGGCCTACGAGCAGTACTTC. Translation: CASSDRWAYEQYF. This rearrangement joins TRBV25-1 to TRBJ2-7; no clear D. V lost 3 bases and J 2 bases, leaving 8 bases between the germline ends. The CDR3 has 13 amino acids. Per germline, CDR1 MGHDK and CDR2 SYGVNS.

The chain joins TRBV28 to TRBJ2-7; perhaps D is TRBD1 or TRBD2 (5 bases each). V lost 6 bases and J 2 bases, leaving 17 bases between the germline ends. The CDR3 is made up of 15 amino acids. Germline CDR1 reads MDHEN; CDR2 reads SYDVKM. CDR3 DNA sequence: TGTGCCAGCAGCTTAGCGCTAGTGGGGGCCTACGAGCAGTACTTC. The encoded protein is CASSLALVGAYEQYF. Full variable domain (missing parts from reference TRBV28 and TRBJ2-7): DVKVTQSSRYLVKRTGEKVFLECVQDMDHENMFWYRQDPGLGLRLIYFSYDVKMKEKGDIPEGYSVSREKKERFSLILESASTNQTSMYLCASSLALVGAYEQYFGPGTRLTVT.

This clonotype showed up many times. The V call is TRBV27, the J call TRBJ2-7; 8 bases are shared with TRBD2. This CDR3 contains 14 residues. Germline V gene data show CDR1 as MNHEY and CDR2 as SMNVEV (reference sequence). The V and J ends lost 5 bases and 4 bases, in that order; junction bases with no gene match: 7. The CDR3 sequence: CASSRAGGKYEQYF. CDR3 nucleotide sequence: TGTGCCAGCAGTCGGGCGGGGGGCAAATACGAGCAGTACTTC.